This T cell receptor (beta chain) comes out of a study of blood T cell repertoires in COVID-19 (dated by TCRdb to the early 2020s). Some background on the complete study: Samples from collaborators originated in the United States, Italy and Spain and spanned both the acute and convalescent phases of COVID-19. The prospective study material was composed of cDNA or gDNA derived from T cells, B-cell-depleted T cells, or PBMCs. Subjects who had been exposed to COVID-19, were actively infected with it, or had recovered from it provided the deeply sampled blood TCRbeta repertoires that made up the dataset. The repertoires were released in a freely available public database intended as a resource for research on the immune response to SARS-CoV-2. Samples came from the ongoing ImmuneRACE study (first 160 participants) plus 1,254 subjects from 6 global collaborators. A de-identified subject ID, COVID-19 status, age in years and sex were almost always included in the sample metadata. Where available, HLA class I and class II types were taken from metadata supplied by the sample provider and were not determined by assay-based typing.

TCRbeta CDR3 regions were amplified from genomic DNA by means of the immunoSEQ Assay, a bias-controlled multiplex PCR. In the original analysis: Nucleated cell counts per sample were estimated from amplification of reference gene primers within the assay. To quantify the absolute abundance of each unique TCRbeta CDR3 rearrangement, sequence reads were collapsed and filtered. For each sample, productive Simpson clonality was calculated as the square root of Simpson's diversity index across productive rearrangements. The source is immuneACCESS, and TCRdb retained only in-frame sequences with V and J called. Part of the clones is not carried over; for the studies checked, unresolved V genes explain less than half of this, and the remainder is unexplained. V, J and clone size are taken as reported in that table, and D and trimming were inferred from the DNA itself. The sample data list some 100,000 clones, and more than 65% of these were observed just once. The top ten clonotypes cover around an eighth of the sample.

Reading from cysteine to phenylalanine, the CDR3 counts 16 amino acids. The only DNA kept is the CDR3, 48 bases in frame from the first base. V loses 0 bases, J loses 4 bases, and the germline ends lie 14 bases apart. The germline V gene provides CDR1 SGHRS and CDR2 YFSETQ. As concerns this clone: Its antigen has not been determined. Base qualities are not provided; no much larger clone lies one nucleotide away.

What the work shows at the level of the full study, not this receptor alone: The quantity of clinical and demographic metadata differed by source and by participant and was supplied without curation.

Whole blood was collected in K2EDTA tubes by collaborating institutions according to the institutions' own protocols. For TCRbeta analysis, collaborators shipped samples as frozen whole blood, isolated PBMCs, or DNA extracted from either of those sample types. The chain is assembled from TRBV5-1 and TRBJ1-3; no D gene call is confident. The TCR comes from a woman in her sixties or seventies with acute or convalescent COVID-19. Sequenced sample: peripheral blood. The nucleotide sequence is TGCGCCAGCAGCTTGGCCGTGGCAGGAGGAGGAAACACCATATATTTT. The resulting protein is CASSLAVAGGGNTIYF.